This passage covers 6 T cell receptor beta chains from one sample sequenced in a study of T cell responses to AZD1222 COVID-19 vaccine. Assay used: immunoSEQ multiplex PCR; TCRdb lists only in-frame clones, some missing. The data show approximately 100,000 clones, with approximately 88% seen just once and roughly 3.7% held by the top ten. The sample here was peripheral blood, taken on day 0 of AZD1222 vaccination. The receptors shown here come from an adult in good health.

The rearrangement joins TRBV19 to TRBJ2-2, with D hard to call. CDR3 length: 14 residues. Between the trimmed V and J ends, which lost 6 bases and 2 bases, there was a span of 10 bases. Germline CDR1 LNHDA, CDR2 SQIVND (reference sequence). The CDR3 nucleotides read TGTGCCAGTAGGGGATTCGTTAACACCGGGGAGCTGTTTTTT. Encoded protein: CASRGFVNTGELFF. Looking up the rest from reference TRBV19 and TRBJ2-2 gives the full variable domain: DGGITQSPKYLFRKEGQNVTLSCEQNLNHDAMYWYRQDPGQGLRLIYYSQIVNDFQKGDIAEGYSVSREKKESFPLTVTSAQKNPTAFYLCASRGFVNTGELFFGEGSRLTVL.

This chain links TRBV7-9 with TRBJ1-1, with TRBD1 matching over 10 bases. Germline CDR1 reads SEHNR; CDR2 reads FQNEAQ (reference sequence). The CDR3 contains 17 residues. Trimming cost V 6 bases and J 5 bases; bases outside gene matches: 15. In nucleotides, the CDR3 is TGTGCCAGCAGACGCGACCCGGGACAGGGGTTGTGGACTGAAGCTTTCTTT. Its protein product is CASRRDPGQGLWTEAFF.

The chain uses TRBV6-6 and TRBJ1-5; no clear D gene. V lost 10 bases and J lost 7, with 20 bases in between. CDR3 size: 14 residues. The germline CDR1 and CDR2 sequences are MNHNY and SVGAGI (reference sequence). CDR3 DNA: TGTGCCACGTACCCCCACGGGGTGGGGCAGCCCCAGCATTTT. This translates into CATYPHGVGQPQHF.

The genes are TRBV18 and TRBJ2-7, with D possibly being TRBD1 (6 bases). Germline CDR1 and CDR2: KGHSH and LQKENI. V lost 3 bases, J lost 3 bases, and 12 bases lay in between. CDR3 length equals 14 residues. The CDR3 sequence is CASSPGTRYYEQYF. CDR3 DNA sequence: TGTGCCAGCTCACCCGGGACAAGGTACTACGAGCAGTACTTC.

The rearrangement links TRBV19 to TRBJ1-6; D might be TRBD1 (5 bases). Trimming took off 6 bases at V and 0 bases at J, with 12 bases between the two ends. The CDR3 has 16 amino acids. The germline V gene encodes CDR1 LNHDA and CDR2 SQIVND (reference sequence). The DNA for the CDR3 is TGTGCCAGTAGCGCGACAGCGAGCTCCTATAATTCACCCCTCCACTTT. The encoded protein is CASSATASSYNSPLHF. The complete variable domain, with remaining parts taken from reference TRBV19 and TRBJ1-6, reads DGGITQSPKYLFRKEGQNVTLSCEQNLNHDAMYWYRQDPGQGLRLIYYSQIVNDFQKGDIAEGYSVSREKKESFPLTVTSAQKNPTAFYLCASSATASSYNSPLHFGNGTRLTVT.

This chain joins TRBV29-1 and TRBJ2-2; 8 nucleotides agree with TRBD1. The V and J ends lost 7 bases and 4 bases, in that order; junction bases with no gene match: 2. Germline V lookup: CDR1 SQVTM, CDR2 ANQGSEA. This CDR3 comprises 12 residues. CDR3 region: CSAGQGTGELFF. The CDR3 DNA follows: TGCAGCGCCGGACAGGGCACCGGGGAGCTGTTTTTT.